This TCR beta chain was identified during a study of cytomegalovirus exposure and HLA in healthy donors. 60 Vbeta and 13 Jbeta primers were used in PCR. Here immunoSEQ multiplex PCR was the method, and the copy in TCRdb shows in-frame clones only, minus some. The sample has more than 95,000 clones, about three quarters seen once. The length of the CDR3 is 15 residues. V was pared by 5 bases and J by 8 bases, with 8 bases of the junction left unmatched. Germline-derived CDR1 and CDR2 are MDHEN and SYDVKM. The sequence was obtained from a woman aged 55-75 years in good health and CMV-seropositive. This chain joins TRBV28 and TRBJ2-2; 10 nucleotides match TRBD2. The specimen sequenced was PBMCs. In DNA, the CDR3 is TGTGCCAGCAGTGGAGCGGGAGGGCCTCCGGGGGAGCTGTTTTTT. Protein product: CASSGAGGPPGELFF.